The rows below give T cell receptor beta chains drawn from one sample of a study of beta chain features in type 1 diabetes. TCRdb's copy holds only in-frame clones and misses some; the assay was immunoSEQ multiplex PCR. The data hold 250,000 to 350,000 clones, with approximately 15% observed a single time. The sample comprised central memory CD4+ T cells from blood. The origin of the receptors is a man aged 30 to 39 in good health. The conserved cysteine and the conserved F or W are not part of the CDR3 here.

TRBV6-5	TRBJ2-7	ASTRRGHVYEQY
TRBV5-1	TRBJ2-3	ASSLSTGTDTQY
TRBV19	TRBJ2-7	ASSTRDGSYEQY
TRBV4-1	TRBJ1-2	ASSQAATGDYGYT
TRBV19	TRBJ2-2	ASSSWSSGLTGELF
TRBV20-1	TRBJ2-7	SAARGEEQY
TRBV20-1	TRBJ1-1	SASPRGAF
TRBV30	TRBJ1-6	AWMVPLTGGRSPLH
TRBV5-1	TRBJ2-2	ATKTSNRVDTGELF
TRBV5-1	TRBJ1-5	ASRLPKVQCNQPQH
TRBV7-7	TRBJ2-5	ASSLGREGTQY
TRBV9	TRBJ2-1	ASSAGQGLNNEQF
TRBV6-5	TRBJ1-2	ASSYSGQGNGYT
TRBV18	TRBJ2-3	ASSPAGGRHRTDTQY
TRBV21-1	TRBJ2-1	ASSSQAGGRSDSYNEQF